The source of this T cell receptor (beta chain) is a study of blood T cell repertoires in COVID-19. Study information: Acute and convalescent COVID-19 samples came from the United States, Italy and Spain. PBMCs, B-cell-depleted T cells, or T cells were the source of the cDNA or gDNA that made up the material.

Original processing methods: How many nucleated cells were present was estimated from reference gene primer amplification. TCRdb's copy holds only in-frame clones and misses some; the assay was immunoSEQ multiplex PCR. V, J and clone size were drawn from that table, and D and trimming were deduced from the DNA. The table lists tens of thousands of clones, around four fifths of them singletons, with more than 15% in the top ten. During active infection, Seattle patients enrolled and were then monitored through disease. Looked up from germline, CDR1 is MDHEN and CDR2 is SYDVKM. V was clipped by 6 bases and J by 4 bases, with 15 bases between them. CDR3 length equals 15 residues.

Source material: peripheral blood. The chain is built from TRBV28 and TRBJ1-4; D possibly corresponds to TRBD1 (5 bases). The sequence was collected from a man aged 25-45 years with COVID-19, enrolled during active disease. CDR3 sequence (DNA): TGTGCCAGCAGAACTCAGGGTCTAGGTAATGAAAAACTGTTTTTT. It specifies CASRTQGLGNEKLFF.